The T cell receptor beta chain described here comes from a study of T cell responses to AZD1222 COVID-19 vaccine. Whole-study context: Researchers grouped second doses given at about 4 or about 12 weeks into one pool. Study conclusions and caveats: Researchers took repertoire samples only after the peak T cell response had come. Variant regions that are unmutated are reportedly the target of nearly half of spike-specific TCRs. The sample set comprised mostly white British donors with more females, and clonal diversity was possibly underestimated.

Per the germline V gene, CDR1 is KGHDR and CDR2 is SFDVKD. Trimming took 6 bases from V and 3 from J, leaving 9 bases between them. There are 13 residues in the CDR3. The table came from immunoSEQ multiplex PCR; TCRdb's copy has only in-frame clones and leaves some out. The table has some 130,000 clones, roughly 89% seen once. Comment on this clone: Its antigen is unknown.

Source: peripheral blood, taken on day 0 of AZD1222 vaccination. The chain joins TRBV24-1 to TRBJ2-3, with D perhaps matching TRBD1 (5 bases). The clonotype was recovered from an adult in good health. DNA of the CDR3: TGTGCCACCAGTAGGGGCCCGACAGATACGCAGTATTTT. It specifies CATSRGPTDTQYF.